This T cell receptor (beta chain) derives from a study of shared clonotypes between healthy human individuals. About the research overall: Per-donor plates numbered three CD4 naive, three CD4 memory, two CD8 naive and one CD8 memory. Study observations and caveats: Memory subsets generally showed lower estimated richness than naive subsets.

To note about this clone: Its antigen is unknown. Other DNA sequences of this sample code for an identical CDR3.

Profiling relied on immunoSEQ multiplex PCR, and the TCRdb table lists in-frame clones only, not all of them. The sample has 90,000 to 150,000 clones, about 63% seen once. CDR3 size: 13 residues. Germline CDR1 SGDLS, CDR2 YYNGEE. Losses at the gene ends were 0 bases for V and 6 bases for J; bases not matched to a gene: 2. Sequenced sample: memory CD8+ T cells sorted from blood. The sample's subset: CD45RO+ cells pooled with CCR7-negative TemRA cells. V is TRBV9 and J is TRBJ2-7, with TRBD2 matching over 8 bases. The clonotype comes from a woman in her thirties in good health. The CDR3 bases are TGTGCCAGCAGCGTAGGGACTAGCTCCGAGCAGTACTTC. The encoded protein is CASSVGTSSEQYF.